The 19 T cell receptor beta chains presented below share a single source sample, sequenced in a study of cytomegalovirus exposure and HLA in healthy donors. The PCR employed 60 Vbeta primers together with 13 Jbeta primers. The repertoire was sequenced with immunoSEQ multiplex PCR; TCRdb's copy has only in-frame clones and lacks some. The repertoire consists of 120,000 or so clones, with around 74% occurring once and the leading ten covering roughly 6.3%. Source material: PBMCs. These receptors all stem from a woman between 45 and 65 years old in good health and CMV-seropositive.

The V and J genes are TRBV14 and TRBJ2-3, with 7 positions matching TRBD2. The CDR3 is made up of 13 amino acids. Germline V gene data show CDR1 as SGHDN and CDR2 as FVKESK. J lost 4 bases, V lost 7 bases, and 5 bases had no gene match. The CDR3 coding sequence is TGTGCCAGCATGCGGGGGATCGCAGATACGCAGTATTTT. Protein: CASMRGIADTQYF.

The chain carries TRBV6-6 and TRBJ1-6; perhaps TRBD1 as D (5 bases). Germline loops: CDR1 MNHNY, CDR2 SVGAGI (reference sequence). Trimming pared 0 bases from V and 10 bases from J, leaving 13 bases between. The CDR3 totals 15 residues. CDR3 DNA sequence: TGTGCCAGCAGTTACTCCCGGGACTCCCACTCACCCCTCCACTTT. This encodes CASSYSRDSHSPLHF.

The V and J genes are TRBV11-3 and TRBJ1-2; 7 nucleotides align to TRBD1. Germline lookup yields CDR1 SGHNT and CDR2 YENEEA. V lost 5 bases and J lost 2; bases outside the gene matches: 2. The CDR3 length is 13 residues. The DNA of the CDR3 is TGTGCCAGCAGCCCGGACAGGAACTATGGCTACACCTTC. It encodes CASSPDRNYGYTF.

This chain links TRBV6-1 with TRBJ2-5; TRBD1 matches 11 bases. The DNA end is more similar to TRBJ2-7, so the J call may be wrong. Germline CDR1 MNHNS, CDR2 SASEGT. The CDR3 has 16 amino acids. The CDR3 loop reads CASSEWGQGGLYEQYF. CDR3 coding DNA: TGTGCCAGCAGTGAATGGGGACAGGGGGGGTTATACGAGCAGTACTTC.

Regarding this clone: The junction differs from germline at one of its ends, possibly a read error. The V and J genes are TRBV2 and TRBJ1-2; TRBD1 agrees at 7 bases. CDR1 SNHLY and CDR2 FYNNEI come from the germline V gene. The CDR3 is made up of 15 amino acids. CDR3 loop: CASSESHIDREARSF. CDR3 nucleotides: TGTGCCAGCAGTGAATCTCATATCGACAGGGAAGCTAGATCCTTC.

This clone was detected only a few times. The V gene is TRBV14, the J gene TRBJ2-5; 10 bases map to TRBD1. Germline-derived CDR1 and CDR2 are SGHDN and FVKESK. Germline trimming cut 8 bases from V and 4 bases from J; bases unmatched to any gene: 13. The CDR3 is 16 amino acids. The CDR3 DNA is TGTGCCAGCCGTATATCCGGGACAGGGGCCGGAGAGACCCAGTACTTC. Protein product: CASRISGTGAGETQYF. The whole variable domain, filled in from reference TRBV14 and TRBJ2-5, reads EAGVTQFPSHSVIEKGQTVTLRCDPISGHDNLYWYRRVMGKEIKFLLHFVKESKQDESGMPNNRFLAERTGGTYSTLKVQPAELEDSGVYFCASRISGTGAGETQYFGPGTRLLVL.

V usage is TRBV7-8 and J usage is TRBJ1-2, with D possibly matching TRBD1 (6 bases). Trimming cost V 2 bases and J 4 bases, with 14 bases left between them. Per germline, CDR1 SGHVS and CDR2 FQNEAQ. The CDR3 extends over 15 amino acids. The CDR3 DNA sequence: TGTGCCAGCAGCTTAATCAGGGGCCTTGGCTATGGCTACACCTTC. It encodes CASSLIRGLGYGYTF.

J is TRBJ2-5 and V is TRBV7-9; D unresolved. Looked up from germline, CDR1 is SEHNR and CDR2 is FQNEAQ (reference sequence). The V gene lost 5 bases and the J gene lost 5 bases, with 12 bases spanning the gap. This CDR3 has 13 amino acids. CDR3: CASSLSLPETQYF. CDR3 nucleotide sequence: TGTGCCAGCAGCCTCTCCCTCCCCGAGACCCAGTACTTC.

This clone was counted once. The chain has TRBV5-8 and TRBJ1-1; 10 bases map to TRBD1. CDR1 and CDR2 from the germline V gene are SGHTS and YDEGEE. V trimming: 0 bases; J trimming: 6 bases; junction bases outside the gene matches: 5. The length of the CDR3 is 15 residues. CDR3 sequence: CASSLGDRGDAEAFF. CDR3 bases: TGTGCCAGCAGCTTGGGGGACAGGGGTGATGCTGAAGCTTTCTTT.

In this sample, this clone turned up a few times. J is TRBJ2-2 and V is TRBV7-2; D unresolved. Trimming stripped 5 bases from V and 5 bases from J, with 12 bases between. The germline gives CDR1 SGHTA, CDR2 FQGNSA. The CDR3 runs 14 residues. Here the CDR3 DNA reads TGTGCCAGCAGCCCATTATCAGGAACCGGGGAGCTGTTTTTT. It translates to CASSPLSGTGELFF.

This clone was observed a few times. The V and J genes are TRBV19 and TRBJ2-2; D remains unclear. Germline V lookup: CDR1 LNHDA, CDR2 SQIVND (reference sequence). The germline V and J ends were trimmed by 5 bases and 2 bases, with 12 bases remaining between them. The CDR3 is 15 amino acids. In DNA form, the CDR3 reads TGTGCCAGTAGTCCCAGAAGTTTTAACACCGGGGAGCTGTTTTTT. Protein product: CASSPRSFNTGELFF.

The chain joins TRBV27 to TRBJ2-7; tentative D call: TRBD1 (5 bases). The V gene lost 5 bases and the J gene lost 2 bases, with 13 bases spanning the gap. Germline V lookup: CDR1 MNHEY, CDR2 SMNVEV (reference sequence). The CDR3 length is 14 residues. The CDR3 region is CASSKGDRPYEQYF. The CDR3 DNA reads TGTGCCAGCAGTAAAGGGGATCGACCCTACGAGCAGTACTTC.

The V gene is TRBV5-5, the J gene TRBJ2-7; D is undetermined. This CDR3 has 14 residues. Trimming took 0 bases from V and 1 from J, leaving 8 bases between them. Looked up from germline, CDR1 is SGHKS and CDR2 is YYEKEE (reference sequence). The CDR3: CASSLGQSSYEQYF. For the CDR3, the DNA is TGTGCCAGCAGCTTGGGGCAGTCATCCTACGAGCAGTACTTC. The full variable domain, with the rest looked up from reference TRBV5-5 and TRBJ2-7, is DAGVTQSPTHLIKTRGQQVTLRCSPISGHKSVSWYQQVLGQGPQFIFQYYEKEERGRGNFPDRFSARQFPNYSSELNVNALLLGDSALYLCASSLGQSSYEQYFGPGTRLTVT.

This clone was seen just once. V and J are TRBV4-2 and TRBJ2-3, with TRBD2 matching over 16 bases. V shed 3 bases, J shed 6 bases, and the junction held 3 bases outside the gene matches. This CDR3 comprises 16 residues. CDR1 is LGHNA and CDR2 is YNFKEQ in the germline V gene. The CDR3 is CASSQGTSGGADTQYF. The CDR3 DNA follows: TGTGCCAGCAGCCAGGGGACTAGCGGGGGGGCGGATACGCAGTATTTT.

This clone was observed a handful of times. This chain uses TRBV5-4 with TRBJ1-1, with D maybe TRBD1 (5 bases). The CDR3 runs 13 residues. V gave up 3 bases and J gave up 9 bases, with 15 bases separating them. Germline assignment: CDR1 SGHNT and CDR2 YYREEE (reference sequence). This chain's CDR3 is CASSYEGGDQAFF. The CDR3 bases are TGTGCCAGCAGCTACGAGGGAGGGGATCAAGCTTTCTTT.

The rearrangement links TRBV30 to TRBJ1-2; TRBD1 is a possible D gene (6 bases). Deletions cut 1 base from V and 8 bases from J, with 20 bases between. The germline V gene has CDR1 GTSNPN and CDR2 SVGIG (reference sequence). CDR3 length: 15 residues. CDR3 amino acids: CAWSAHRDSFRGYTF. CDR3 DNA sequence: TGTGCCTGGAGTGCCCACAGGGATTCCTTCCGCGGCTACACCTTC. The full variable domain, with the rest looked up from reference TRBV30 and TRBJ1-2, is SQTIHQWPATLVQPVGSPLSLECTVEGTSNPNLYWYRQAAGRGLQLLFYSVGIGQISSEVPQNLSASRPQDRQFILSSKKLLLSDSGFYLCAWSAHRDSFRGYTFGSGTRLTVV.

The chain couples TRBV7-6 to TRBJ1-5; D is unclear. CDR3 length: 13 residues. CDR1 SGHVS and CDR2 FNYEAQ come from the germline V gene. V dropped 2 bases and J dropped 7 bases, with 9 bases sitting between them. For the CDR3, the DNA is TGTGCCAGCAGCTTAAGCGCCGGGCAGCCCCAGCATTTT. It is translated as CASSLSAGQPQHF.

The gene calls are TRBV7-2 and TRBJ1-2; D not certain. This CDR3 is 15 amino acids long. CDR1 SGHTA and CDR2 FQGNSA come from the germline V gene. The germline V and J ends were trimmed by 5 bases and 4 bases, with 17 bases remaining between them. The CDR3 DNA is TGTGCCAGCAGCCCCGAGGGCAGCCCTCTCTATGGCTACACCTTC. Translating it yields CASSPEGSPLYGYTF.

The V call is TRBV6-1, the J call TRBJ2-5; TRBD2 is a possible D gene (5 bases). Germline CDR1 and CDR2: MNHNS and SASEGT. V dropped 1 base and J dropped 12 bases, with 18 bases sitting between them. CDR3 length: 14 amino acids. As DNA, the CDR3 is TGTGCCAGCAGTGAAGAACCTAGCTCTAAAAACAAGTACTTC. Translating gives CASSEEPSSKNKYF.